These 30 T cell receptor beta chains came from one sample sequenced in a study of cytomegalovirus exposure and HLA in healthy donors (dated by TCRdb to between 2016 and 2019). Library construction relied on the immunoSEQ multiplex PCR assay. The multiplex PCR relied on a mix of 60 forward primers for TCR Vbeta segments and 13 reverse primers for TCR Jbeta segments. The clones in this table, taken by TCRdb from immuneACCESS, are in-frame only. Not every clone is retained; where verified, under half of the shortfall comes from an unresolved V gene, and the cause of the rest is unknown. This sample is represented by 100,000 to 150,000 clones; 80% to 90% of them were singletons. In total, the top ten clones hold roughly 3.5% of the sample. Sequencing was performed on PBMCs. The source is a woman aged 40 to 50 in good health and CMV-seropositive.

V is TRBV4-3 and J is TRBJ2-3; 7 bases fit TRBD1. Germline V lookup: CDR1 LGHNA, CDR2 YSLEER. J was trimmed by 4 bases and V by 0 bases; bases with no gene match: 10. The CDR3 totals 17 residues. As DNA, the CDR3 is TGCGCCAGCAGCCAAGATCTAAAAAGGGGGCAGTCAGATACGCAGTATTTT. Amino acids: CASSQDLKRGQSDTQYF.

CDR3 coding DNA: TGTGCCAGCTCATCCCTTTTAGCTAGCGGGAGGGCCTACAATGAGCAGTTCTTC. It translates to CASSSLLASGRAYNEQFF. The chain links TRBV18 to TRBJ2-1, with TRBD2 matching over 12 bases. The V and J ends lost 5 bases and 2 bases, in that order; junction bases with no gene match: 10. The CDR3 covers 18 residues. Germline V gene sequence: CDR1 KGHSH, CDR2 LQKENI. The full variable domain, in which reference TRBV18 and TRBJ2-1 provide the parts outside the CDR3, is NAGVMQNPRHLVRRRGQEARLRCSPMKGHSHVYWYRQLPEEGLKFMVYLQKENIIDESGMPKERFSAEFPKEGPSILRIQQVVRGDSAAYFCASSSLLASGRAYNEQFFGPGTRLTVL.

CDR3 in DNA: TGCGCCAGCAGTAATCAGGGGAACGAGCAGTACTTC. It yields the protein CASSNQGNEQYF. The gene calls are TRBV4-3 and TRBJ2-7; D perhaps matches TRBD1 (6 bases). Germline CDR1 LGHNA, CDR2 YSLEER. V lost 6 bases, J lost 5 bases, and 11 bases lay in between. The CDR3 has 12 amino acids.

The rearrangement uses TRBV19 and TRBJ2-2, with 7 bases fitting TRBD1. The germline CDR1 and CDR2 sequences are LNHDA and SQIVND (reference sequence). J lost 6 bases, V lost 6 bases, and 4 bases had no gene match. The CDR3 is 13 amino acids. The CDR3 sequence is CASRRQGPGELFF. The DNA of the CDR3 is TGTGCCAGTAGACGACAGGGCCCCGGGGAGCTGTTTTTT.

The sample holds one count of this clone. The chain has TRBV2 and TRBJ2-5, with TRBD2 identical over 8 bases. Germline V gene lookup returns CDR1 SNHLY and CDR2 FYNNEI. This CDR3 comprises 14 residues. Germline trimming cut 6 bases from V and 3 bases from J; bases unmatched to any gene: 6. The CDR3 reads CASRLDGREETQYF. The CDR3 DNA follows: TGTGCCAGCAGGTTAGACGGGAGGGAAGAGACCCAGTACTTC. The full variable domain, in which reference TRBV2 and TRBJ2-5 provide the parts outside the CDR3, is EPEVTQTPSHQVTQMGQEVILRCVPISNHLYFYWYRQILGQKVEFLVSFYNNEISEKSEIFDDQFSVERPDGSNFTLKIRSTKLEDSAMYFCASRLDGREETQYFGPGTRLLVL.

This clone was counted between two and nine times. The rearrangement uses TRBV28 and TRBJ1-1, with D uncertain. Trimming left V 6 bases short and J 6 bases short, with 8 bases between. The CDR3 has 11 residues. Germline-derived CDR1 and CDR2 are MDHEN and SYDVKM. The CDR3 loop reads CASRSGAEAFF. Here the CDR3 DNA reads TGTGCCAGCAGATCTGGAGCTGAAGCTTTCTTT.

The CDR3 sequence: CASSIRGQGMAPAGELFF. For the CDR3, the DNA is TGTGCCAGTAGTATCCGGGGACAGGGGATGGCCCCCGCCGGGGAGCTGTTTTTT. This chain links TRBV19 with TRBJ2-2; TRBD1 agrees at 10 bases. The germline CDR1 and CDR2 sequences are LNHDA and SQIVND (reference sequence). The CDR3 loop spans 18 amino acids. The V gene end was trimmed by 3 bases and the J gene end by 6 bases; junction bases not matched to a gene: 13.

V and J are TRBV19 and TRBJ1-6; possibly TRBD1 for D (6 bases). Trimming took off 7 bases at V and 10 bases at J, with 26 bases between the two ends. Germline values: CDR1 LNHDA, CDR2 SQIVND (reference sequence). The CDR3 runs to 17 residues. CDR3 region: CASTKRGGSSVASPLHF. CDR3 DNA sequence: TGTGCCAGTACCAAGAGGGGGGGGAGCAGCGTGGCATCACCCCTCCACTTT.

In its sample, this clone was seen once. The chain recombines TRBV28 with TRBJ2-5; TRBD2 matches at 8 bases. The CDR3 has 15 amino acids. Germline V gene lookup returns CDR1 MDHEN and CDR2 SYDVKM. The J segment lost 2 bases and the V segment lost 4 bases, leaving 6 bases of the junction unmatched. CDR3 loop: CASSSSSGRQETQYF. The CDR3 coding sequence is TGTGCCAGCAGTTCGTCTAGCGGGCGACAAGAGACCCAGTACTTC.

The chain joins TRBV19 to TRBJ2-7; 7 bases align to TRBD1. The CDR3 runs 12 residues. The V and J ends lost 4 bases and 8 bases, in that order; junction bases with no gene match: 5. Germline V gene lookup returns CDR1 LNHDA and CDR2 SQIVND (reference sequence). CDR3 in DNA: TGTGCCAGTAGTAGAGGACAGGCCCAGCAGTACTTC. It specifies CASSRGQAQQYF.

The gene calls are TRBV7-9 and TRBJ2-1; TRBD1 matches 9 bases. The ends lost 4 bases at V and 5 bases at J; junction bases unmatched: 3. The CDR3 has 14 residues. Germline CDR1 is SEHNR and CDR2 is FQNEAQ (reference sequence). This chain's CDR3 is CASSSYRGHNEQFF. The CDR3, as DNA: TGTGCCAGCAGCTCTTACAGGGGGCACAATGAGCAGTTCTTC.

CDR3 in amino acids: CASSPEGGAGSYGYTF. CDR3 coding DNA: TGTGCCAGCAGCCCGGAGGGGGGGGCTGGCAGCTATGGCTACACCTTC. V and J are TRBV9 and TRBJ1-2; D may be TRBD1 (6 bases). The CDR3 is 16 residues long. The V end lost 4 bases, the J end lost 4 bases, and 20 bases lay between the germline ends. Germline values: CDR1 SGDLS, CDR2 YYNGEE.

The chain joins TRBV7-9 to TRBJ1-1; D might be TRBD1 (6 bases). Germline V lookup: CDR1 SEHNR, CDR2 FQNEAQ (reference sequence). The CDR3 length is 12 residues. V lost 1 base and J lost 10, with 10 bases in between. The DNA for the CDR3 is TGTGCCAGCAGCTTAGAGACAGGTGGAGCTTTCTTT. Amino acid sequence: CASSLETGGAFF.

The rearrangement joins TRBV7-3 to TRBJ2-1, with 9 bases matching TRBD2. This CDR3 is built from 18 residues. V shed 2 bases and J 5 bases; nucleotides not matched to a gene: 13. Germline V gene data show CDR1 as SGHTA and CDR2 as FQGTGA. The CDR3 coding sequence is TGTGCCAGCAGCTTACGGCCCTTAGCGGGAGCGATACACAATGAGCAGTTCTTC. It codes for CASSLRPLAGAIHNEQFF.

This clone was seen more than once but under ten times. The chain joins TRBV15 to TRBJ1-3; 9 nucleotides agree with TRBD1. Germline lookup yields CDR1 LNHNV and CDR2 YYDKDF (reference sequence). The V and J ends lost 5 bases and 3 bases, in that order; junction bases with no gene match: 5. CDR3 length: 15 amino acids. This chain's CDR3 is CATSEGQGSGNTIYF. The CDR3 bases are TGTGCCACCAGCGAAGGACAGGGGAGTGGAAACACCATATATTTT.

The J gene is TRBJ2-7, the V gene TRBV28; TRBD1 matches at 9 bases. Germline CDR1 is MDHEN and CDR2 is SYDVKM. Trimming cost V 8 bases and J 6 bases; bases outside gene matches: 14. The CDR3 sequence is 15 residues long. CDR3 sequence (DNA): TGTGCCAGCCTCCCCCAAGGGACAGGGATGCCCGAGCAGTACTTC. It codes for CASLPQGTGMPEQYF. The whole variable domain, filled in from reference TRBV28 and TRBJ2-7, reads DVKVTQSSRYLVKRTGEKVFLECVQDMDHENMFWYRQDPGLGLRLIYFSYDVKMKEKGDIPEGYSVSREKKERFSLILESASTNQTSMYLCASLPQGTGMPEQYFGPGTRLTVT.

This clone was found once. This chain joins TRBV5-5 and TRBJ2-7; D is perhaps TRBD1 (6 bases). The germline gives CDR1 SGHKS, CDR2 YYEKEE (reference sequence). Trimming removed 4 bases at V and 2 bases at J, with 13 bases between. The CDR3 is made up of 14 amino acids. This chain's CDR3 is CASSPRGPTYEQYF. DNA of the CDR3: TGTGCCAGCAGCCCCAGGGGTCCCACCTACGAGCAGTACTTC.

Points on this clone: Compared with germline, one end of the junction differs, possibly owing to a read error. The chain's CDR3 is CASSLRVGNTIYF. CDR3 DNA sequence: TGTGCTAGCAGCCTCAGGGTGGGAAACACCATATATTTT. The J gene is TRBJ1-3, the V gene TRBV7-7; a possible D gene is TRBD1 (5 bases). The CDR3 is 13 residues long. CDR1 is SSHAT and CDR2 is FNYEAQ in the germline V gene (reference sequence).

As concerns this clone: One end of the junction is discordant with germline, which a read error may explain. The chain combines TRBV7-9 with TRBJ2-3; 9 bases are a match to TRBD1. The CDR3 is made up of 17 amino acids. Germline V gives CDR1 SEHNR, CDR2 FQNEAQ (reference sequence). The CDR3 loop reads CSSSHIETGTGSDTQYF. The CDR3 DNA is TGTTCCAGCAGCCACATAGAAACCGGGACAGGGTCAGATACGCAGTATTTT.

This chain's CDR3 is CASSLGQGGIGYTF. In nucleotides, the CDR3 is TGTGCCAGCAGCTTGGGACAGGGGGGGATTGGCTACACCTTC. This chain links TRBV7-3 with TRBJ1-2; 11 bases match TRBD1. The CDR3 consists of 14 residues. CDR1 and CDR2 (germline): SGHTA, FQGTGA. Germline trimming cut 3 bases from V and 7 bases from J; bases unmatched to any gene: 4.

This chain uses TRBV27 with TRBJ2-7; TRBD2 is a possible D gene (5 bases). CDR3 length: 15 amino acids. Germline loops: CDR1 MNHEY, CDR2 SMNVEV (reference sequence). V was pared by 8 bases and J by 0 bases, with 17 bases between. Here the CDR3 reads CASQSEGADSYEQYF. Here the CDR3 DNA reads TGTGCCAGCCAATCCGAGGGCGCGGACTCCTACGAGCAGTACTTC.

The chain recombines TRBV7-8 with TRBJ2-1, with TRBD2 matching over 11 bases. The CDR3 runs 17 residues. With V trimmed by 5 bases and J by 7 bases, 13 bases remained unmatched. Germline CDR1 is SGHVS and CDR2 is FQNEAQ. CDR3 bases: TGTGCCAGCAGCCTTGCAGGGGCTAGCGGGAGGATGAATGAGCAGTTCTTC. Translated, it gives CASSLAGASGRMNEQFF.

This sequence joins TRBV6-4 and TRBJ2-6; D is ambiguous. CDR3 length: 14 residues. CDR1 and CDR2 (germline): MRHNA, SNTAGT. V shed 6 bases and J shed 1 base, with 7 bases lying between them. CDR3 in amino acids: CASSQASGANVLTF. The CDR3, as DNA: TGTGCCAGCAGCCAGGCGTCTGGGGCCAACGTCCTGACTTTC.

This clone was detected only a few times. V gene TRBV19 combines with J gene TRBJ2-5; 8 bases map to TRBD1. In germline, CDR1 is LNHDA, CDR2 SQIVND (reference sequence). The CDR3 is made up of 15 amino acids. V lost 1 base to trimming and J lost 5 bases; unmatched junction nucleotides: 6. The CDR3 loop reads CASSIVSGGKETQYF. For the CDR3, the DNA is TGTGCCAGTAGTATAGTTTCAGGGGGCAAGGAGACCCAGTACTTC.

V usage is TRBV29-1 and J usage is TRBJ1-1; maybe TRBD1 (5 bases). CDR1 is SQVTM and CDR2 is ANQGSEA in the germline V gene. V was shortened by 7 bases and J by 0 bases, with 15 bases between the two germline ends. CDR3 length: 14 amino acids. Here the CDR3 reads CSAPPGDLNTEAFF. The CDR3 nucleotides read TGCAGCGCCCCCCCGGGGGACTTGAACACTGAAGCTTTCTTT.

The rearrangement links TRBV5-1 to TRBJ2-5; D is possibly TRBD2 (5 bases). Between the trimmed V and J ends, which lost 6 bases and 0 bases, there was a span of 12 bases. CDR3 length: 14 residues. Germline lookup yields CDR1 SGHRS and CDR2 YFSETQ. In DNA, the CDR3 is TGCGCCAGCACTCCCTTAGCGAACCAAGAGACCCAGTACTTC. As protein: CASTPLANQETQYF.

The rearrangement joins TRBV29-1 to TRBJ2-1, with 9 bases that match TRBD1. V trimming: 3 bases; J trimming: 8 bases; junction bases outside the gene matches: 11. The CDR3 contains 15 residues. In germline, CDR1 is SQVTM, CDR2 ANQGSEA. The CDR3 region has the DNA TGCAGCGTTGAGGCCCAGGGACAGGGATCCGATGAGCAGTTCTTC. Translating it yields CSVEAQGQGSDEQFF.

The chain combines TRBV11-2 with TRBJ2-1, with 12 bases matching TRBD1. The CDR3 covers 15 residues. Germline CDR1 reads SGHAT; CDR2 reads FQNNGV. V shed 6 bases, J shed 8 bases, and the junction held 8 bases outside the gene matches. The CDR3 is CASRSPGQGAYEQFF. In DNA form, the CDR3 reads TGTGCCAGCAGGTCACCGGGACAGGGGGCCTATGAGCAGTTCTTC.

The chain couples TRBV19 to TRBJ2-3, with TRBD2 matching over 10 bases. Germline V gene sequence: CDR1 LNHDA, CDR2 SQIVND (reference sequence). V was clipped by 0 bases and J by 6 bases; unmatched bases: 9. The CDR3 has 17 residues. CDR3 bases: TGTGCCAGTAGTATAGATGCCCTAGCGGGAGATTTGGATACGCAGTATTTT. Translated: CASSIDALAGDLDTQYF.

The V call is TRBV7-8, the J call TRBJ2-3; no clear D. The V end lost 0 bases, the J end lost 8 bases, and 12 bases lay between the germline ends. The germline gives CDR1 SGHVS, CDR2 FQNEAQ. CDR3 size: 14 residues. The CDR3 reads CASSLAVGETTQYF. The CDR3 bases are TGTGCCAGCAGCTTAGCAGTGGGCGAGACTACGCAGTATTTT.